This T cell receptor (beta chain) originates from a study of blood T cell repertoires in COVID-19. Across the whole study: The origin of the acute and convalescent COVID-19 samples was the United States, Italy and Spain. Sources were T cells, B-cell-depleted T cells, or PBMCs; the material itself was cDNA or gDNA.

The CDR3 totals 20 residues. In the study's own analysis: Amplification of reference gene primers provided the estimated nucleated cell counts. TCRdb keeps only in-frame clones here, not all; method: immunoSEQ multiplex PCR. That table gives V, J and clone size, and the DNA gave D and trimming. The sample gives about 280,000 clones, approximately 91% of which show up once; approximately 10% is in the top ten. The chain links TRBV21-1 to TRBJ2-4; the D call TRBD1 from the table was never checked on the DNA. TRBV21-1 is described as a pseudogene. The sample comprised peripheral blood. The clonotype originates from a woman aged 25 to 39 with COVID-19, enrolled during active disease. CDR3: CASSHHRTGGPPVTKNIQYF. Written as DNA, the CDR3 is TGTGCCAGCAGCCATCACAGGACAGGGGGCCCCCCCGTAACCAAAAACATTCAGTACTTC.